One and the same sample provided the 14 T cell receptor beta chains below, sequenced in a study of cytomegalovirus exposure and HLA in healthy donors. PCR primers comprised 60 Vbeta and 13 Jbeta primers. Data came from immunoSEQ multiplex PCR; TCRdb stores just in-frame clones and leaves some out. The sample contains roughly 220,000 clones, around 85% of which appear only once. Material for sequencing was PBMCs. The receptors were gathered from a middle-aged man in good health and CMV-seronegative.

The genes are TRBV2 and TRBJ2-2; 8 bases map to TRBD1. Germline V gene sequence: CDR1 SNHLY, CDR2 FYNNEI. The length of the CDR3 is 17 residues. The V and J ends lost 6 bases and 2 bases, in that order; junction bases with no gene match: 11. DNA of the CDR3: TGTGCCAGCAGGCCGGACAGGGCCATCCTTAACACCGGGGAGCTGTTTTTT. It yields the protein CASRPDRAILNTGELFF. Based on the CDR3 plus reference TRBV2 and TRBJ2-2, the full variable domain is EPEVTQTPSHQVTQMGQEVILRCVPISNHLYFYWYRQILGQKVEFLVSFYNNEISEKSEIFDDQFSVERPDGSNFTLKIRSTKLEDSAMYFCASRPDRAILNTGELFFGEGSRLTVL.

The chain uses TRBV7-9 and TRBJ2-1; a possible D gene is TRBD1 (5 bases). Germline CDR1 and CDR2: SEHNR and FQNEAQ (reference sequence). CDR3 length: 15 residues. V was trimmed by 4 bases and J by 0 bases, leaving 10 bases between them. CDR3 region: CASSSADSSYNEQFF. CDR3 nucleotide sequence: TGTGCCAGCAGCTCGGCAGACAGCTCCTACAATGAGCAGTTCTTC.

The chain recombines TRBV4-1 with TRBJ2-2, with D perhaps matching TRBD2 (5 bases). V was shortened by 3 bases and J by 0 bases, with 11 bases between the two germline ends. The germline V gene encodes CDR1 MGHRA and CDR2 YSYEKL. This CDR3 is 16 amino acids long. DNA of the CDR3: TGCGCCAGCAGCCAGCGGAGGAGATCGAACACCGGGGAGCTGTTTTTT. Its protein product is CASSQRRRSNTGELFF.

The sample holds a few counts of this clone. The CDR3 DNA reads TGTGCCAGTGCTCTAACCGGAGGGTACCGCTACGAGCAGTACTTC. Protein sequence: CASALTGGYRYEQYF. V is TRBV19 and J is TRBJ2-7, with D perhaps matching TRBD2 (6 bases). Trimming removed 8 bases at V and 3 bases at J, with 20 bases between. CDR1 is LNHDA, CDR2 SQIVND, per germline (reference sequence). The CDR3 runs to 15 residues.

This clone came up a few times. This chain links TRBV7-9 with TRBJ2-2, with TRBD2 matching 10 bases. Germline V lookup: CDR1 SEHNR, CDR2 FQNEAQ (reference sequence). The J segment lost 1 base and the V segment lost 11 bases, leaving 10 bases of the junction unmatched. There are 16 residues in the CDR3. The DNA for the CDR3 is TGTGCCTTAAGGAGACTAGCGGGCCGGAACACCGGGGAGCTGTTTTTT. This encodes CALRRLAGRNTGELFF.

CDR3: CASSPKSSGSSYNEQFF. CDR3 DNA sequence: TGCGCCAGCAGCCCCAAGTCTAGCGGGAGCTCCTACAATGAGCAGTTCTTC. This chain uses TRBV4-1 with TRBJ2-1, with 10 bases matching TRBD2. This CDR3 region has 17 residues. Trimming took 4 bases from V and 0 from J; bases not matched to a gene: 6. Germline V lookup: CDR1 MGHRA, CDR2 YSYEKL.

This clone appeared a single time. The CDR3, as DNA: TGCGCCAGCAGCCAAGATGCGAGCGGGAGTTTCGGGTTGGGGGAGCTGTTTTTT. Encoded protein: CASSQDASGSFGLGELFF. The V gene is TRBV4-1, the J gene TRBJ2-2; 8 bases agree with TRBD2. V shed 0 bases, J shed 8 bases, and the junction held 14 bases outside the gene matches. There are 18 residues in the CDR3. Germline-derived CDR1 and CDR2 are MGHRA and YSYEKL.

This sequence joins TRBV6-5 and TRBJ1-1; D perhaps matches TRBD1 (5 bases). The CDR3 has 15 amino acids. Trimming cost V 5 bases and J 0 bases, with 13 bases left between them. Per the germline V gene, CDR1 is MNHEY and CDR2 is SVGAGI. CDR3: CASSVWGSMNTEAFF. The CDR3 DNA follows: TGTGCCAGCAGTGTCTGGGGCTCCATGAACACTGAAGCTTTCTTT.

V and J are TRBV5-1 and TRBJ2-1; 8 nucleotides agree with TRBD2. The germline CDR1 and CDR2 sequences are SGHRS and YFSETQ. The CDR3 totals 21 residues. Trimming removed 0 bases from V and 0 bases from J; junction bases left unmatched: 17. CDR3 in amino acids: CASSLALTSAGRAFSYNEQFF. Here the CDR3 DNA reads TGCGCCAGCAGCTTGGCCTTGACTAGCGCAGGGAGGGCCTTCTCCTACAATGAGCAGTTCTTC.

The V call is TRBV28, the J call TRBJ1-4; perhaps TRBD1 as D (6 bases). Germline CDR1 MDHEN, CDR2 SYDVKM. The CDR3 consists of 19 residues. Between the trimmed V and J ends, which lost 5 bases and 6 bases, there was a span of 28 bases. The CDR3: CASSPLLVTGWPPDEKLFF. The CDR3 DNA follows: TGTGCCAGCAGTCCTCTATTAGTGACAGGATGGCCCCCTGATGAAAAACTGTTTTTT.

The CDR3 loop reads CASSVDRSSYNEQFF. CDR3 nucleotides: TGTGCCAGCAGCGTAGATAGAAGCTCCTACAATGAGCAGTTCTTC. The chain carries TRBV9 and TRBJ2-1; unclear D gene. Deletions cut 0 bases from V and 0 bases from J, with 7 bases between. The CDR3 runs to 15 residues. The germline gives CDR1 SGDLS, CDR2 YYNGEE.

This sequence joins TRBV9 and TRBJ2-7; 8 positions agree with TRBD1. This CDR3 is 15 amino acids long. J lost 0 bases, V lost 4 bases, and 6 bases had no gene match. Germline V gives CDR1 SGDLS, CDR2 YYNGEE. Written as DNA, the CDR3 is TGTGCCAGCAGCCCTAGGACAGGGCCCTCCTACGAGCAGTACTTC. It specifies CASSPRTGPSYEQYF. Complete variable domain (other parts from reference TRBV9 and TRBJ2-7): DSGVTQTPKHLITATGQRVTLRCSPRSGDLSVYWYQQSLDQGLQFLIQYYNGEERAKGNILERFSAQQFPDLHSELNLSSLELGDSALYFCASSPRTGPSYEQYFGPGTRLTVT.

The chain couples TRBV7-9 to TRBJ2-4; a weak D match, TRBD1 (5 bases). Germline V gene sequence: CDR1 SEHNR, CDR2 FQNEAQ (reference sequence). This CDR3 is built from 14 residues. V shed 5 bases and J shed 10 bases, with 18 bases lying between them. In nucleotides, the CDR3 is TGTGCCAGCAGCCACCCCCGATCCAGGGAAATTCAGTACTTC. It is translated as CASSHPRSREIQYF.

This clone has only a few counts. The rearrangement links TRBV5-1 to TRBJ2-7; D is possibly TRBD1 (5 bases). Germline V gene lookup returns CDR1 SGHRS and CDR2 YFSETQ. The V end was cut by 0 bases, the J end by 3 bases, with 13 bases between. The CDR3 consists of 15 residues. The CDR3 spells CASSLGQGVYYEQYF. As DNA, the CDR3 is TGCGCCAGCAGCTTGGGCCAGGGCGTATACTACGAGCAGTACTTC.